A selection of T cell receptor beta chains follows, all from one sample in a study of beta chain features in type 1 diabetes. Sequenced by immunoSEQ multiplex PCR; TCRdb stores in-frame clones only, minus some. The sample carries 500,000 to 650,000 clones, over 10% recorded once. Material for sequencing was naive CD4+ T cells from blood. Receptor source: a man aged 25-40 years with type 1 diabetes. The CDR3 runs from the conserved cysteine through the conserved F or W. Fields, in order: clone size, J gene, D gene, V gene, CDR3 DNA, CDR3 protein. A D gene is named only where the DNA matches it firmly. The listing skips clone size in some rows; elsewhere it reads once, few, many or a size class.

- TRBJ1-6 TRBD1 TRBV11-2 TGTGCCAGCAGCTCGCAGGGACAGTATAATTCACCCCTCCACTTT CASSSQGQYNSPLHF
few TRBJ2-7 TRBD1 TRBV6-5 TGTGCCAGCAGTTACTCTGGGACAGGGAACAGCTACGAGCAGTACTTC CASSYSGTGNSYEQYF
- TRBJ1-2 TRBD1 TRBV2 TGTGCCAGCAGTGAAGGAAGGACAGGGGGTGGCTACACCTTC CASSEGRTGGGYTF
- TRBJ2-2 - TRBV29-1 TGCAGCGTTCCCCTTACAGGGTCGATCAGCACCGGGGAGCTGTTTTTT CSVPLTGSISTGELFF
few TRBJ2-1 - TRBV11-2 TGTGCCAGCAGCTCTAGTTTGGTTCTGTGGAATGAGCAGTTCTTC CASSSSLVLWNEQFF
few TRBJ1-2 - TRBV29-1 TGCAGCGTTGATGGGCAGGGAGGCAACTATGGCTACACCTTC CSVDGQGGNYGYTF
few TRBJ2-3 - TRBV15 TGTGCCACCAGCAGCCCCAGGAAAAACACAGATACGCAGTATTTT CATSSPRKNTDTQYF
- TRBJ2-5 - TRBV28 TGTGCCAGCAGTTTTTTGAGCCCAGAGAAAGAGACCCAGTACTTC CASSFLSPEKETQYF
- TRBJ1-2 - TRBV21-1 TGTGCCAGCAGCAAAGGCGGAAATCCTAACTATGGCTACACCTTC CASSKGGNPNYGYTF
few TRBJ1-5 - TRBV7-2 TGTGCCAGCAGCAGAACCACAGCATATAGCAATCAGCCCCAGCATTTT CASSRTTAYSNQPQHF
few TRBJ1-5 - TRBV30 TGTGCCTGGAGTGTAGGGTCGGAAGAACAGCCCCAGCATTTT CAWSVGSEEQPQHF
- TRBJ1-1 - TRBV20-1 TGCAGTGGCGCGAACACTGAAGCTTTCTTT CSGANTEAFF
- TRBJ2-7 - TRBV5-1 TGCGCCAGCAGCTTGGGGCAGGACTCCTACGAGCAGTACTTC CASSLGQDSYEQYF
- TRBJ1-3 TRBD1 TRBV11-3 TGTGCCAGCAGCTTCGGGGGACAGGGTTCTGGAAACACCATATATTTT CASSFGGQGSGNTIYF
- TRBJ1-1 - TRBV7-2 TGTGCCAGCAGCTTAGTTTGGCAGGTCCCCACTGAAGCTTTCTTT CASSLVWQVPTEAFF
few TRBJ1-5 - TRBV7-6 TGTGCCAGCAGCGGGGACGGAGATCAGCCCCAGCATTTT CASSGDGDQPQHF
few TRBJ2-2 - TRBV5-6 TGTGCCAGCAGCTTTAGAGGGAACACCGGGGAGCTGTTTTTT CASSFRGNTGELFF
few TRBJ1-2 - TRBV4-1 TGCGCCAGCAGCCAAGCGATCGGGAACTATGGCTACACCTTC CASSQAIGNYGYTF